The present TCR beta chain was sequenced within a study of early T cells in non-severe SARS-CoV-2 infection. TCRdb reanalysed the 5' RACE reads using MiXCR and keeps one entry per CDR3 protein. Here the sample spans under 140,000 distinct CDR3 sequences, about 12% being singletons. Germline CDR1 and CDR2: ENHRY and SYGVKD. V lost 6 bases, J lost 3 bases, and 11 bases lay in between. The CDR3 contains 13 residues. This clonotype was seen a few times. Sample: whole blood, taken at baseline. The V call is TRBV10-3, the J call TRBJ1-1, with D maybe TRBD1 (5 bases). The origin of this receptor is an adult who was a healthcare worker with PCR-confirmed SARS-CoV-2 infection or an uninfected control (not recorded which). CDR3 nucleotide sequence: TGTGCCATCAGGGGACGGGGGGACACTGAAGCTTTCTTT. It encodes CAIRGRGDTEAFF.